This T cell receptor beta chain was observed in a study of blood T cells in healthy people across ages. V was clipped by 10 bases and J by 4 bases, with 16 bases between them. CDR3 size: 13 residues. Germline loops: CDR1 SNHLY, CDR2 FYNNEI. Using a J-beta primer mix together with a sample-barcoded 5' primer, a second PCR was run for roughly 7 to 12 cycles. TCRdb ran MiXCR on the 5' RACE reads and lists one entry per CDR3 protein. The top ten hold less than 5% of the sample, which has about 1.5 million distinct CDR3 sequences, roughly 43% seen once. V and J are TRBV2 and TRBJ1-1; perhaps TRBD1 as D (6 bases). The clonotype was recovered from a young woman in good health. Sequenced: blood. CDR3 nucleotides: TGTGCCACCCGCGGGGGGGCCAGCACTGAAGCTTTCTTT. It is translated as CATRGGASTEAFF.